This entry features one T cell receptor beta chain sequence. Its antigen is as yet unknown. The investigators reverse transcribed all of the isolated RNA, so they sequenced expressed TCRB transcripts. Profiling relied on immunoSEQ multiplex PCR, and the TCRdb table lists in-frame clones only, not all of them. The sample has 400,000 or so clones; roughly 9.8% are singletons. The sample comes from a study of beta chain features in type 1 diabetes. Findings and limits, study-wide: There was a moderate but significant shortening of TCRB CDR3s in all four CD4+ subsets of Type 1 diabetes patients. Shorter templates might be favored by PCR, and equally so in patients and in controls.

The CDR3 has 13 amino acids. J gave up 0 bases and V 6 bases, and 1 base lay outside the gene matches. Germline lookup yields CDR1 MNHNS and CDR2 SASEGT. Sequencing input: central memory CD4+ T cells from blood. This receptor was identified in a young man with type 1 diabetes. This chain connects TRBV6-1 to TRBJ1-1; 7 bases line up with TRBD1. The chain's CDR3 is CASRDRVNTEAFF. CDR3 coding DNA: TGTGCCAGCAGAGACAGGGTGAACACTGAAGCTTTCTTT.